These 24 T cell receptor beta chains originate from one sample sequenced in a study of OX40 agonist ivuxolimab in advanced cancers. The repertoire was sequenced with immunoSEQ multiplex PCR; TCRdb's copy has only in-frame clones and lacks some. Of over 95,000 clones detected, around 90% appear once; the ten largest clones hold roughly 0.79%. This material consisted of CD4+ or CD8+ T cells sorted from blood, taken in a trial of the OX40 agonist ivuxolimab. The receptor source for this set is an adult with an advanced solid tumor such as melanoma, head and neck, liver or kidney cancer.

The gene calls are TRBV28 and TRBJ2-3, with D perhaps matching TRBD2 (5 bases). Trimming pared 8 bases from V and 3 bases from J, leaving 18 bases between. The CDR3 is 15 residues long. Germline V gives CDR1 MDHEN, CDR2 SYDVKM. CDR3: CASQSSGVTTDTQYF. DNA for the CDR3: TGTGCCAGCCAAAGTTCCGGGGTCACGACAGATACGCAGTATTTT.

Concerning this clone: The germline gene is not matched at one end of the junction; a read error may be the cause. J is TRBJ2-3 and V is TRBV7-2; 12 bases fit TRBD2. This CDR3 comprises 12 residues. The germline V gene has CDR1 SGHTA and CDR2 FQGNSA. CDR3 region: CASSLGTSGADF. CDR3 DNA: TGTGCCAGCAGCTTAGGGACTAGCGGGGCCGATTTT.

This clone was seen more than once but under ten times. The chain has TRBV7-2 and TRBJ1-2; maybe TRBD1 (6 bases). The germline V and J ends were trimmed by 4 bases and 5 bases, with 17 bases remaining between them. The CDR3 consists of 15 residues. Germline-derived CDR1 and CDR2 are SGHTA and FQGNSA. As DNA, the CDR3 is TGTGCCAGCAGCTCCCCAAGGACAGTGCAATATGGCTACACCTTC. This gives the protein CASSSPRTVQYGYTF.

This chain uses TRBV30 with TRBJ2-3, with D perhaps matching TRBD2 (6 bases). CDR3 size: 13 residues. CDR1 GTSNPN and CDR2 SVGIG come from the germline V gene (reference sequence). Trimming cost V 0 bases and J 6 bases, with 10 bases left between them. Written as DNA, the CDR3 is TGTGCCTGGAGTGTAACCGGGAGCGATACGCAGTATTTT. It yields the protein CAWSVTGSDTQYF.

V and J are TRBV7-9 and TRBJ2-2; 10 bases match TRBD1. The germline V gene has CDR1 SEHNR and CDR2 FQNEAQ (reference sequence). Trimming at V came to 7 bases and at J to 4 bases, leaving 6 bases not matched to a gene. The CDR3 sequence is 15 residues long. In DNA, the CDR3 is TGTGCCAGCATGCCGGGGACAGGGGTCACCGGGGAGCTGTTTTTT. Encoded protein: CASMPGTGVTGELFF.

V usage is TRBV2 and J usage is TRBJ1-3, with D perhaps matching TRBD1 (6 bases). The CDR3 spans 20 residues. The germline V gene has CDR1 SNHLY and CDR2 FYNNEI. The V and J ends lost 0 bases and 0 bases respectively, with 21 bases between them. In nucleotides, the CDR3 is TGTGCCAGCAGTGAAGCGTCTGGCGCGGGGGGGCGCGGCTCTGGAAACACCATATATTTT. Translation: CASSEASGAGGRGSGNTIYF.

The rearrangement joins TRBV6-4 to TRBJ2-7; the D is unclear. Trimming removed 2 bases from V and 2 bases from J, with 7 bases in between. CDR3 length: 13 amino acids. The germline V gene has CDR1 MRHNA and CDR2 SNTAGT. For the CDR3, the DNA is TGTGCCAGCAGTGACGACATTCCCTACGAGCAGTACTTC. It encodes CASSDDIPYEQYF.

The CDR3 DNA reads TGTGCCAGCAGCTTAGAGTATCAGGCCCGGCAGGAGCAGTACTTC. Translating gives CASSLEYQARQEQYF. This chain connects TRBV11-2 to TRBJ2-7; D gene unclear. V was trimmed by 0 bases and J by 7 bases, leaving 16 bases between them. Germline CDR1 is SGHAT and CDR2 is FQNNGV. The CDR3 runs to 15 residues. Full variable domain (remainder filled in from reference TRBV11-2 and TRBJ2-7): EAGVAQSPRYKIIEKRQSVAFWCNPISGHATLYWYQQILGQGPKLLIQFQNNGVVDDSQLPKDRFSAERLKGVDSTLKIQPAKLEDSAVYLCASSLEYQARQEQYFGPGTRLTVT.

The chain recombines TRBV27 with TRBJ2-5; the D is unclear. Trimming pared 7 bases from V and 5 bases from J, leaving 8 bases between. The CDR3 has 11 residues. Germline V gene sequence: CDR1 MNHEY, CDR2 SMNVEV (reference sequence). The CDR3 nucleotides are TGTGCCAGCATGAGCTCGGAGACCCAGTACTTC. As protein: CASMSSETQYF.

CDR3 nucleotide sequence: TGTGCCAGCAGTGAACCCCCCCTAGCGGACATACAAGAGACCCAGTACTTC. It translates to CASSEPPLADIQETQYF. The chain has TRBV2 and TRBJ2-5, with TRBD2 matching over 7 bases. From germline, CDR1 is SNHLY and CDR2 FYNNEI. This CDR3 is 17 amino acids long. After removal of 2 bases from V and 2 bases from J, the junction contained 11 bases not matched to a gene.

The chain recombines TRBV30 with TRBJ2-3; a possible D gene is TRBD1 (5 bases). The CDR3 is made up of 13 amino acids. V was shortened by 4 bases and J by 3 bases, with 11 bases between the two germline ends. The germline gives CDR1 GTSNPN, CDR2 SVGIG (reference sequence). CDR3 residues: CAWTRVRTDTQYF. CDR3 DNA sequence: TGTGCCTGGACCAGGGTGCGGACAGATACGCAGTATTTT.

The rearrangement uses TRBV7-9 and TRBJ2-1; D perhaps matches TRBD2 (6 bases). CDR1 and CDR2 (germline): SEHNR, FQNEAQ (reference sequence). V gave up 1 base and J gave up 12 bases, with 16 bases separating them. The CDR3 is 14 amino acids. The CDR3 loop reads CASSLDSLGGAQFF. CDR3 DNA: TGTGCCAGCAGCTTAGATTCTTTGGGGGGTGCGCAGTTCTTC.

This chain connects TRBV10-1 to TRBJ2-4; TRBD2 is a possible D gene (5 bases). Looked up from germline, CDR1 is WNHNN and CDR2 is SYGVQD (reference sequence). The CDR3 runs 12 residues. Trimming stripped 8 bases from V and 5 bases from J, with 10 bases between. CDR3 DNA sequence: TGCGCCAGCTCTAACGGGGAAAACATTCAGTACTTC. Its translation: CASSNGENIQYF.

The CDR3 loop is CASRAPGQGGHEQFF. CDR3 DNA sequence: TGTGCCAGCAGGGCACCGGGACAGGGGGGTCATGAGCAGTTCTTC. The rearrangement joins TRBV27 to TRBJ2-1; 11 bases are shared with TRBD1. The CDR3 loop spans 15 amino acids. Trimming cost V 6 bases and J 8 bases; bases outside gene matches: 9. Germline CDR1 MNHEY, CDR2 SMNVEV (reference sequence).

As concerns this clone: An end of the junction does not agree with germline; a read error may underlie this. This chain uses TRBV18 with TRBJ2-1, with D possibly being TRBD1 (6 bases). Germline V gene data show CDR1 as KGHSH and CDR2 as LQKENI. This CDR3 region has 14 residues. The CDR3 DNA sequence: TGTGCCAGCTCTCCACCGACAGGCTACAATGAGCAGTTCTTC. Residues: CASSPPTGYNEQFF.

The chain is built from TRBV30 and TRBJ2-2; D might be TRBD2 (5 bases). This CDR3 has 15 amino acids. Germline V gene data show CDR1 as GTSNPN and CDR2 as SVGIG (reference sequence). V was shortened by 3 bases and J by 4 bases, with 15 bases between the two germline ends. CDR3 region: CAWRRGFSGTGELFF. CDR3 coding DNA: TGTGCCTGGAGGAGAGGGTTTAGTGGCACCGGGGAGCTGTTTTTT.

This clone was counted a single time. The chain employs TRBV5-1 and TRBJ2-3; the D is unclear. Trimming took off 1 base at V and 2 bases at J, with 11 bases between the two ends. This CDR3 spans 15 amino acids. Germline V gives CDR1 SGHRS, CDR2 YFSETQ. The CDR3 DNA follows: TGCGCCAGCAGCTTGACCGAACCACTCACAGATACGCAGTATTTT. It codes for CASSLTEPLTDTQYF.

V gene TRBV21-1 combines with J gene TRBJ1-5. TRBV21-1 is marked as a pseudogene. This CDR3 spans 14 amino acids. The DNA of the CDR3 is TGTGCCAACTTTCACCGGGAATTTTGGGGGCCCCAGCATTTT. Residues: CANFHREFWGPQHF.

The J gene is TRBJ2-2, the V gene TRBV11-2; possible D gene TRBD1, 5 bases. V was trimmed by 2 bases and J by 1 base, leaving 11 bases between them. Germline lookup yields CDR1 SGHAT and CDR2 FQNNGV. This CDR3 contains 16 residues. The CDR3 sequence: CASSLRQQKNTGELFF. CDR3 bases: TGTGCCAGCAGCTTACGACAGCAAAAGAACACCGGGGAGCTGTTTTTT.

The chain links TRBV4-3 to TRBJ2-7; the D is unclear. The germline V and J ends were trimmed by 8 bases and 2 bases, with 13 bases remaining between them. The germline CDR1 and CDR2 sequences are LGHNA and YSLEER. The CDR3 consists of 13 residues. CDR3 bases: TGCGCCAGCGGTACCTCACTGGCCTACGAGCAGTACTTC. This encodes CASGTSLAYEQYF.

This chain links TRBV27 with TRBJ2-5, with 14 bases lining up with TRBD2. CDR3 length: 18 residues. V gave up 6 bases and J gave up 5 bases; unmatched junction bases: 14. The V gene's germline CDR1 is MNHEY and CDR2 SMNVEV (reference sequence). CDR3 nucleotides: TGTGCCAGCAGAAGACTAGCGGGGGGGCCAGTGGGATGGGAGACCCAGTACTTC. Translated: CASRRLAGGPVGWETQYF.

The chain employs TRBV6-1 and TRBJ2-5; possibly TRBD1 for D (6 bases). Germline-derived CDR1 and CDR2 are MNHNS and SASEGT. With 4 bases removed from V and 1 base from J, the gap between germline ends came to 13 bases. CDR3 length: 15 amino acids. The CDR3 reads CASSASDRTQETQYF. The CDR3, as DNA: TGTGCCAGCAGTGCTTCTGACAGGACCCAAGAGACCCAGTACTTC.

The V call is TRBV7-2, the J call TRBJ1-5; possibly TRBD1 for D (6 bases). V lost 1 base to trimming and J lost 5 bases, with 15 bases between them. This CDR3 contains 16 residues. CDR1 SGHTA and CDR2 FQGNSA come from the germline V gene. This CDR3 reads CASSLEGRGGYQPQHF. The CDR3, as DNA: TGTGCCAGCAGCTTAGAAGGCAGGGGTGGGTATCAGCCCCAGCATTTT.

The chain couples TRBV2 to TRBJ2-5, with 7 bases that match TRBD2. Per germline, CDR1 SNHLY and CDR2 FYNNEI. CDR3 size: 15 residues. Losses at the gene ends were 2 bases for V and 7 bases for J; bases not matched to a gene: 10. This CDR3 is CASSERSHPSGTQYF. CDR3 sequence (DNA): TGTGCCAGCAGTGAAAGAAGCCATCCTAGCGGGACCCAGTACTTC. The entire variable domain, with the rest obtained from reference TRBV2 and TRBJ2-5, is as follows: EPEVTQTPSHQVTQMGQEVILRCVPISNHLYFYWYRQILGQKVEFLVSFYNNEISEKSEIFDDQFSVERPDGSNFTLKIRSTKLEDSAMYFCASSERSHPSGTQYFGPGTRLLVL.